A few counts support the clone carrying this T cell receptor beta chain. This specimen belongs to a study of early T cells in non-severe SARS-CoV-2 infection. The CDR3 covers 15 residues. Trimming took 7 bases from V and 2 from J; bases not matched to a gene: 10. Looked up from germline, CDR1 is MNHEY and CDR2 is SVGEGT. Researchers attached unique molecular identifiers to individual cDNA molecules. Each CDR3 protein gets one entry after TCRdb re-called the 5' RACE reads with MiXCR. The sample holds some 88,000 distinct CDR3 sequences, approximately 15% seen once. This clonotype was obtained from an adult who was a healthcare worker with PCR-confirmed SARS-CoV-2 infection or an uninfected control (not recorded which). V usage is TRBV6-2 or TRBV6-3 and J usage is TRBJ2-7; 8 nucleotides agree with TRBD1. Source: whole blood, taken at baseline. In DNA, the CDR3 is TGTGCCAGCACCCAAGACAGGGGTAGGACCTACGAGCAGTACTTC. Translating gives CASTQDRGRTYEQYF.